This paragraph covers one T cell receptor beta chain sequence. What it binds is unknown. Subsequent to a culture period of under 11 days, CD4+ T cells were isolated. The person's infection with SARS-CoV-2, confirmed by PCR, took place between March and December 2020. Of the BNT162b2 and mRNA-1273 vaccines, participants received two doses of one or the other. The data belong to a study of vaccination effects on CD4 cells after COVID-19. Study summary: There were three convalescent patients sampled both early and late after vaccination. PBMC cultures contained about 2 million cells per well, approximately 10 IU/ml IL-2 and roughly 9.5 ug/ml peptides. General study findings and limits: New vaccine-induced clones dominated post-vaccine spike-reactive clones in convalescents. Clones induced by infection and by vaccine showed marked clonal contraction late after vaccination.

The CDR3 runs 15 residues. The V and J ends lost 1 base and 10 bases respectively, with 17 bases between them. Germline CDR1 and CDR2: SGHTA and FQGTGA. Using immunoSEQ multiplex PCR, the repertoire was profiled, and TCRdb retains in-frame clones only, with some absent. The sample gives 35,000 to 45,000 clones, approximately 82% of which show up once; approximately 3.8% is in the top ten. The TCR sequence derives from a human donor who had a prior SARS-CoV-2 infection. The material sequenced was CD4+ T cells from PBMCs cultured without peptide, taken after COVID-19 vaccination. This rearrangement joins TRBV7-3 to TRBJ2-1; either TRBD1 or TRBD2 may fit D (5 bases each). CDR3 sequence: CASSLSGGQGREQFF. In nucleotides, the CDR3 is TGTGCCAGCAGCTTAAGCGGCGGGCAGGGCCGAGAGCAGTTCTTC. The whole variable domain, filled in from reference TRBV7-3 and TRBJ2-1, reads GAGVSQTPSNKVTEKGKYVELRCDPISGHTALYWYRQSLGQGPEFLIYFQGTGAADDSGLPNDRFFAVRPEGSVSTLKIQRTERGDSAVYLCASSLSGGQGREQFFGPGTRLTVL.